This TCR beta chain was captured by sequencing in a study of Graves' ophthalmopathy and Graves' hyperthyroidism. With 4 bases clipped from V and 1 base from J, the junction kept 3 bases outside the gene matches. The CDR3 length is 16 residues. CDR1 SGHTA and CDR2 FQGNSA come from the germline V gene. This clonotype was recorded a few times. Symptoms, serum thyroxine and TRAb, thyroid ultrasound, and orbital computed tomography formed the diagnostic basis. For repertoire sequencing, the TCR beta CDR3 regions were amplified from RNA transcripts. First-round RT-PCR with HTBI primers preceded a second-round multiplex PCR. Using its own MiXCR run on the multiplex PCR reads, TCRdb lists one record per CDR3 protein. The profile shows over a million distinct CDR3 sequences, about two fifths of them singletons.

The sample was peripheral blood or thyroid tissue (not recorded which). The TCR sequence derives from an adult man with Graves' hyperthyroidism. The chain has TRBV7-2 and TRBJ1-5; 11 positions match TRBD1. CDR3 region: CASSWDRGASNQPQHF. The CDR3 nucleotides are TGTGCCAGCAGCTGGGACAGGGGGGCGAGCAATCAGCCCCAGCATTTT. Full variable domain (rest looked up from reference TRBV7-2 and TRBJ1-5): GAGVSQSPSNKVTEKGKDVELRCDPISGHTALYWYRQSLGQGLEFLIYFQGNSAPDKSGLPSDRFSAERTGGSVSTLTIQRTQQEDSAVYLCASSWDRGASNQPQHFGDGTRLSIL.